This T cell receptor beta chain was sequenced in a study of cytomegalovirus exposure and HLA in healthy donors (dated by TCRdb to 2016 to 2017). General notes on the study: An earlier analysis of fewer than 750 of the donors reported 250 to 350 Gb of sequence data and 90 million to 120 million unique TCR beta sequences obtained from roughly 180 million T cells. About 300 gigabases of sequencing data and around 88 million unique TCR sequences made up an early release that covered fewer than 650 HLA-typed donors. The genetic ancestry cluster associated with self-reported Caucasian donors included about 81% of the roughly 390 genotyped donors. The study aimed to test whether signatures of past pathogen exposure could be identified by cataloging public T cell receptors. Using immunosequencing, the study profiled T cell repertoires from 550 to 750 subjects and related those repertoires to cytomegalovirus serostatus. Along with the approximately 620-subject first cohort, a separate validation cohort of over 90 different subjects was used. To predict cytomegalovirus infection status, the study brought together high-throughput TCR immunosequencing, statistical association of individual TCRs with disease status, and machine learning. In a later analysis, previously published TCR beta repertoires from 666 donors were re-analyzed and high-resolution HLA genotyping was added so that TCR occurrence patterns could be studied. The later analysis used no new phenotypic data to find candidate immune exposures, relying instead on TCR beta sequences and their occurrence across donors. An earlier analysis of 450 to 750 of the donors used high-throughput TCR beta sequencing to judge whether each TCR beta V gene segment behaved as functional or pseudogenic. Donor age, sex, ethnicity and CMV serostatus were collected together with the repertoire data. Genome-wide SNP genotypes for about 55% of the 666 donors were used in a later genetic analysis, which treated that subset as a discovery cohort. All discovery cohort repertoires had been generated on a single sequencing platform. Class I and class II HLA loci were covered by the typing at four-digit resolution. The number of typed donors differed by locus: roughly 629-640 for A, B, C, DRB1 and DQB1; some 500 for DQA1; 600 to 610 for DPA1; and 450 to 480 for DPB1. A few DR-DQ haplotypes were treated as single units for association and clustering because of strong linkage in the cohort. On average, 235,054 unique TCR beta nucleotide sequences were sequenced per donor among 398 genotyped donors of the cohort, with roughly 19% of those sequences being non-productive.

The germline V gene encodes CDR1 GTSNPN and CDR2 SVGIG (reference sequence). The CDR3 goes from the cysteine to the phenylalanine over 13 residues. Of the read, only the CDR3 DNA is kept; its 39 bases are in frame from base 1. Trimming takes 1 base from V and 4 bases from J, and the germline ends sit 8 bases apart. Library creation used the immunoSEQ multiplex PCR assay. A mixture of 60 forward primers for TCR Vbeta segments and 13 reverse primers for TCR Jbeta segments was used in the multiplex PCR. The CDR3 region of rearranged TCR beta genes was amplified from genomic DNA by a multiplex PCR assay. The Illumina HiSeq System was used to sequence the amplified TCR beta libraries as 87-base-pair reads. As for the original processing: A later analysis tallied 80 million to 95 million unique TCR beta chains across the 650 to 750 repertoires, and approximately 9.9 million of those chains were shared by two or more donors. A nearest-neighbor algorithm error-corrected the raw reads and collapsed the reads into unique sequences, merging closely related sequences to remove PCR and sequencing errors. V, D and J gene segments were assigned by aligning CDR3 sequences to IMGT reference sequences. Each retained sequence needed at least a six-nucleotide match to both a V gene segment and a J gene segment. Rearrangements were classified as productive when the CDR3 lacked stop codons and remained in frame with V and J, and all other rearrangements were classified as non-productive. CDR3 was defined according to IMGT convention as the region running from the second conserved V-encoded cysteine to the conserved J-encoded phenylalanine. In an earlier analysis of roughly 610 of the donors, sequences lacking an unambiguous match to a single V gene segment were excluded. An earlier analysis of 500 to 600 of the donors classified V segments as functional when productive rearrangements were above 56.7% and as segregating when the standard deviation between donors was above 5%. A statistical classification framework was built for diagnosing cytomegalovirus status from the catalog of TCR beta chain sequences. In a later analysis, V and J genes were assigned by comparing TCR nucleotide sequences against IMGT/GENE-DB human TR gene sequences. A later analysis assigned CDR3 sequences and most-parsimonious VDJ recombination scenarios with the TCRdist pipeline. In a later analysis, every TCR beta chain was defined by the combination of its CDR3 amino acid sequence and its V-gene family, and reads without a unique V-gene family were dropped. As a way to deal with suspected cross-contamination and a sequencing artifact, a later analysis dropped 450 to 700 nucleotide sequences that were highly shared and had low generation probability. In a later analysis, a clonal expansion index was calculated for each public chain from normalized within-repertoire ranks of inferred template counts. In a later analysis, generation probabilities were computed using a VDJ recombination model fitted to out-of-frame rearrangements, and the results were checked against IGoR. In a later analysis, hypergeometric tests were used to score TCR-TCR, TCR-HLA and TCR-CMV co-occurrence, with a repertoire-size bias correction applied to TCR pairs. False discovery rates were estimated in a later analysis by permuting HLA or CMV assignments 20 times. In a later analysis, co-occurring TCRs were grouped using DBSCAN, and TCRdist sequence similarity was added for clustering within HLA-allele-positive subsets. Co-occurrence clustering excluded repertoires with fewer than 30,000 or more than 120,000 public chains, plus five with anomalous nucleotide sharing. In TCRdb, the immuneACCESS table is reduced to in-frame sequences with V and J assigned. These tables do not hold every clone; where another copy was compared, an unresolved V gene accounts for under half, and the others remain unexplained. The V and J calls and clone size were taken over from that table, and D and trimming were inferred from the DNA. This sample comprises 140,000 to 150,000 clones, around a tenth of them detected only once. About 1.9% of the sample is taken by the ten largest.

In this sample, this clone turned up a few times. Its antigen is unknown. No much larger clone is present one base from it, and per-base qualities are unavailable. The full study reports these points: In a later analysis, HLA-associated TCR beta chains showed more clonal expansion and lower generation probabilities than non-associated chains that were equally common. The presence/absence analyses assumed that sequencing depth was roughly uniform across donors, and that assumption may not be true. A later analysis found that TCR association rates varied across HLA loci, with DRB1 alleles showing the most associated TCRs and HLA-C alleles the fewest. Some IMGT-functional V segments, including TRBV6-2 and TRBV6-3, could not be told apart with the 87-base-pair reads, so those segments were excluded. According to a later analysis, most CMV-associated TCR beta chains appeared to be HLA-restricted, and the HLA associations seemed to be driven largely by CMV exposure. Only TCR beta chains were sequenced in this cohort, and the absence of alpha or paired-chain data limited detectable features. Assigning TCR associations to individual alleles was difficult when HLA alleles, especially DR and DQ, strongly co-occurred. Specific HLA alleles were associated with over 15,000 TCR beta sequences at a false discovery rate of 0.05 in a later analysis. According to a later analysis, parvovirus B19, influenza, CMV and Epstein-Barr virus appeared linked to several top co-occurrence clusters. The classifier was reported to diagnose cytomegalovirus status with high specificity and sensitivity in both the original cohort and the validation cohort. Linkage disequilibrium might explain the correlated functional status among segregating V segments, but an unknown experimental factor could not be ruled out. In an earlier analysis of roughly 500 of the donors, most TCR beta V segments appeared in productive rearrangements about 90% or about 30% of the time, broadly matching IMGT annotations. In vitro tests confirmed that three of the cytomegalovirus-associated TCR beta chains recognize cytomegalovirus antigens. The authors suggested that the approach could potentially be extended to other disease states and immunological phenotypes. HLA typing was unavailable for some donors at each locus, so association tests used only the typed subset. For the cohort, immune exposure information was limited to CMV serostatus. The study gave a list of under 200 TCR beta chains associated with cytomegalovirus. While some public TCRs were present in many individuals, most TCR sequences turned up only very rarely across donors. According to a later genetic analysis, donors in an Asian-associated ancestry cluster had fewer N-insertions in productive TCRs than the approximately 670-donor mean. A cluster of highly shared sequence variants was judged likely to represent a technical artifact of the sequencing pipeline. Over 15 rarely observed V segments, including chromosome 9 orphons, were excluded from the earlier analysis of a few hundred of the donors because counts were too low. V-gene and J-gene trimming of TCR beta chains was associated with a missense DCLRE1C variant in a later genetic analysis, and the association was replicated in an independent cohort. A further reported finding was that TCR beta sequences accurately predicted the HLA-A and HLA-B alleles for most subjects in the first cohort.

The cohort consisted of 666 healthy bone marrow donors. At the time of sampling, every cohort member was nominally healthy, though immune exposures that went unrecorded were likely present. The donor tested CMV seronegative and was one of the 352 seronegative cohort members. A peripheral blood sample was provided by each donor, and peripheral blood mononuclear cells were used for TCR beta sequencing. Genomic DNA was extracted from the blood cell samples with the Qiagen DNeasy Blood Extraction Kit. Sequencing used PBMCs. The rearrangement combines TRBV30 with TRBJ1-5; the D gene is unclear. The receptor comes from a man between 50 and 59 years old in good health and CMV-seronegative. In nucleotide form, the sequence is TGTGCCTGGAGTGCTCGGGGAAATCAGCCCCAGCATTTT. Translated, it reads CAWSARGNQPQHF. The reference TRBV30 and TRBJ1-5 proteins fill in what lies around the CDR3, so the full variable domain reads SQTIHQWPATLVQPVGSPLSLECTVEGTSNPNLYWYRQAAGRGLQLLFYSVGIGQISSEVPQNLSASRPQDRQFILSSKKLLLSDSGFYLCAWSARGNQPQHFGDGTRLSIL.